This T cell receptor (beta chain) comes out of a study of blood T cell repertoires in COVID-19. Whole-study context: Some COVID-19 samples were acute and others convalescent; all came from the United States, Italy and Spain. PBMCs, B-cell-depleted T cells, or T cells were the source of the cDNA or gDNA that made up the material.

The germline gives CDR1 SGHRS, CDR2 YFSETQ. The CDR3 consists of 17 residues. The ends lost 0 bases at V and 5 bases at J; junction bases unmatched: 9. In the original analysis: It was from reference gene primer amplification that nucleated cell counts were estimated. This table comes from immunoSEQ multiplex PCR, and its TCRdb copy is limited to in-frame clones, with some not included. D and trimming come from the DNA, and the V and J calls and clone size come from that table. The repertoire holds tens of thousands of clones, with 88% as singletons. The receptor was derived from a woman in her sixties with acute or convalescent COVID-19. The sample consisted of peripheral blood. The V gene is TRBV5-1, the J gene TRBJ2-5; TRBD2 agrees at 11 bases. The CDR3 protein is CASSLGLAGGRGETQYF. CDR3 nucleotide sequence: TGCGCCAGCAGCTTGGGGCTAGCGGGGGGCAGAGGTGAGACCCAGTACTTC.